A single TCR beta chain is shown here with its context. The entry originates in a study of T cells in Graves' hyperthyroidism and ophthalmopathy. V shed 6 bases, J shed 6 bases, and the junction held 19 bases outside the gene matches. This CDR3 is built from 18 residues. Germline lookup yields CDR1 SNHLY and CDR2 FYNNEI. Amplified TCR beta CDR3 regions came from RNA transcripts. An initial round of RT-PCR targeting the TCR CDR3 relied on the HTBI primer set. TCRdb re-analysed the multiplex PCR reads in MiXCR, keeping a single row per CDR3 protein. Here the sample spans 300,000 to 400,000 distinct CDR3 sequences, around 20% being singletons.

What was sequenced was blood. The TCR was taken from a woman aged 45-60 years with Graves' hyperthyroidism. The genes are TRBV2 and TRBJ2-2; TRBD2 matches at 7 bases. CDR3 in amino acids: CASSQGGSGAIRAGELFF. The CDR3 DNA is TGTGCCAGCAGCCAGGGAGGCAGCGGGGCGATCCGGGCCGGGGAGCTGTTTTTT.